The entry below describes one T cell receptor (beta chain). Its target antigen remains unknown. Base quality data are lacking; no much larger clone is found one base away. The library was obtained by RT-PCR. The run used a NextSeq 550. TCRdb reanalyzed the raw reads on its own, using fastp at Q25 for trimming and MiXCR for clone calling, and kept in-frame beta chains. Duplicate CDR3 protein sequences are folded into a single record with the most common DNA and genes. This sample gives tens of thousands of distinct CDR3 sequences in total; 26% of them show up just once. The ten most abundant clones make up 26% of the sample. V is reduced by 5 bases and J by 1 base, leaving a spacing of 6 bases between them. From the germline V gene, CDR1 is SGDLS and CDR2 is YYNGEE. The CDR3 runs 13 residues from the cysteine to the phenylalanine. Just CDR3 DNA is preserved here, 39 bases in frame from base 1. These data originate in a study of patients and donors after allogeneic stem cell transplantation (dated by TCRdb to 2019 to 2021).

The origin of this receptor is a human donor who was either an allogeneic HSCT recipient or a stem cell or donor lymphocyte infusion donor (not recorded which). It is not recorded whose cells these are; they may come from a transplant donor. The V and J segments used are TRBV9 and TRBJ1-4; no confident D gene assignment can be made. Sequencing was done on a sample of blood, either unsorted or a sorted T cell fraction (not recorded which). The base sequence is TGTGCCAGCAGGCGGGGAACTAATGAAAAACTGTTTTTT. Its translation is CASRRGTNEKLFF.